This paragraph reports one T cell receptor beta chain. Its antigen remains unidentified. CDR3 length: 12 amino acids. From germline, CDR1 is MNHEY and CDR2 SVGAGI. V was shortened by 11 bases and J by 3 bases, with 14 bases between the two germline ends. These data come from a study of T cell responses to AZD1222 COVID-19 vaccine. The protocol was immunoSEQ multiplex PCR, while the TCRdb copy is restricted to in-frame clones and leaves out a portion. The top ten hold around 1.2% of the sample, which has about 150,000 clones, 90% to 95% seen once. Whole-study findings and limits: There were mostly white British donors and more females than males, and clonal diversity was possibly underestimated. Reports indicate that nearly half of spike-specific TCRs are directed at unmutated variant regions.

This material consisted of peripheral blood, taken 28 days after the second AZD1222 dose. This chain connects TRBV6-5 to TRBJ2-7, with D possibly TRBD2 on 5 matching bases. The TCR sequence derives from an adult who received the AZD1222 COVID-19 vaccine. The CDR3 nucleotides are TGTGCCGCTGGTCGAGGAGGCTACGAGCAGTACTTC. Its protein is CAAGRGGYEQYF.